These 3 T cell receptor beta chains were all obtained from the same sample, sequenced in a study of CD8 T cells in Susac syndrome. Random hexamers were used to reverse transcribe the RNA input (about 0.45 to 1 ug). TCRdb reprocessed the immunoSEQ multiplex PCR reads via MiXCR and lists one record per CDR3 protein. The sample holds more than 95,000 distinct CDR3 sequences, approximately 96% seen once. The sequenced material came from CD8+ T cells from PBMCs. All receptors derive from a human donor with Susac syndrome.

The chain links TRBV12-3 or TRBV12-4 to TRBJ2-1; D is unclear. The V end was cut by 7 bases, the J end by 6 bases, with 19 bases between. The CDR3 covers 15 residues. The CDR3 nucleotides are TGTGCCAGCAACCTTGACCAAGAGCTGCCCAATGAGCAGTTCTTC. Encoded protein: CASNLDQELPNEQFF.

Turning to this clonotype: At one boundary the junction diverges from the germline segment, which might be a read error. CDR3 coding DNA: TGTGCCAGCAGTTTAGGTTACAATGAGCAGTTCTTC. This gives the protein CASSLGYNEQFF. This chain connects TRBV7-9 to TRBJ2-1; D call uncertain. Germline CDR1 SEHNR, CDR2 FQNEAQ (reference sequence). This CDR3 has 12 amino acids.

The chain recombines TRBV4-2 with TRBJ2-5; tentatively, D is TRBD2 (6 bases). Trimming cost V 1 base and J 4 bases, with 16 bases left between them. CDR1 and CDR2 (germline): LGHNA, YNFKEQ. The CDR3 sequence is 16 residues long. The chain's CDR3 is CASSQGSVGGGETQYF. In DNA form, the CDR3 reads TGTGCCAGCAGCCAAGGGTCCGTTGGGGGAGGAGAGACCCAGTACTTC.